This T cell receptor beta chain comes out of a study of CD4 T cells in relation to SARS-CoV-2 and coronaviruses. For the study at large: TCR beta CDR3s were sequenced after roughly nine-day antigen culture of PBMCs.

In germline, CDR1 is SGHNT, CDR2 YYREEE (reference sequence). V lost 4 bases and J 3 bases, leaving 13 bases between the germline ends. The CDR3 length is 14 residues. Unexposed donor CD4+ T cells date from about 2011-2018, before the COVID-19 pandemic. Isolation of CD4+ T cells took place after nine to ten days in culture. As cell numbers allowed, unexposed-donor CD4+ T cells faced SARS-CoV-2 S/N and four cold-coronavirus spikes. Cultures held roughly 2 million PBMCs per well with around 9.7 IU/ml IL-2. TCRdb's table, derived via immunoSEQ multiplex PCR, lists solely in-frame clones and lacks some. In the table there are about 29,000 clones, roughly 76% of which are singletons. On this clone: Its antigen is as yet unknown.

This TCR was recovered from a human donor in good health. The chain combines TRBV5-4 with TRBJ1-2; D is perhaps TRBD1 (5 bases). Sequencing used CD4+ T cells from PBMCs, cultured in vitro. Here the CDR3 reads CASSARTGDYGYTF. The CDR3 DNA follows: TGTGCCAGCAGCGCCAGGACGGGGGACTATGGCTACACCTTC. The full variable domain, its missing parts supplied by reference TRBV5-4 and TRBJ1-2, is ETGVTQSPTHLIKTRGQQVTLRCSSQSGHNTVSWYQQALGQGPQFIFQYYREEENGRGNFPPRFSGLQFPNYSSELNVNALELDDSALYLCASSARTGDYGYTFGSGTRLTVV.